The 18 T cell receptor beta chains presented below share a single source sample, sequenced in a study of cytomegalovirus exposure and HLA in healthy donors. PCR primers comprised 60 Vbeta and 13 Jbeta primers. Profiling relied on immunoSEQ multiplex PCR, and the TCRdb table lists in-frame clones only, not all of them. The sample carries 130,000 or so clones, roughly 70% recorded once. Sample: PBMCs. These receptor sequences come from a man aged 18 to 35 in good health and CMV-seropositive.

The chain uses TRBV18 and TRBJ2-5; TRBD2 matches at 12 bases. The J call is uncertain, as TRBJ2-7 better fits the DNA end. This CDR3 has 15 amino acids. Germline V lookup: CDR1 KGHSH, CDR2 LQKENI. The CDR3 bases are TGTGCCAGCTCACCAATCCGACTAGCGGGAGACGAGCAGTACTTC. Protein product: CASSPIRLAGDEQYF.

J is TRBJ2-5 and V is TRBV5-1, with a possible D match to TRBD2 (6 bases). The CDR3 length is 14 residues. Per germline, CDR1 SGHRS and CDR2 YFSETQ. Trimming shortened V by 3 bases and J by 2 bases, and 11 bases separated the two germline ends. CDR3 loop: CASSSGLLQETQYF. The DNA of the CDR3 is TGCGCCAGCAGCTCGGGACTCCTACAAGAGACCCAGTACTTC.

The V and J genes are TRBV7-8 and TRBJ1-2, with 7 bases lining up with TRBD1. Losses at the gene ends were 0 bases for V and 3 bases for J; bases not matched to a gene: 13. The CDR3 spans 18 residues. The germline CDR1 and CDR2 sequences are SGHVS and FQNEAQ. CDR3: CASSLARGRGGHDYGYTF. CDR3 sequence (DNA): TGTGCCAGCAGCTTAGCAAGGGGGCGCGGAGGGCATGACTATGGCTACACCTTC.

This clone has only one observation. This rearrangement joins TRBV7-2 to TRBJ2-1; TRBD1 agrees at 7 bases. This CDR3 is built from 16 residues. The V gene end was trimmed by 4 bases and the J gene end by 4 bases; junction bases not matched to a gene: 10. Germline V gene sequence: CDR1 SGHTA, CDR2 FQGNSA. CDR3 protein: CASSSPQGQSYNEQFF. CDR3 nucleotide sequence: TGTGCCAGCAGCTCCCCACAGGGGCAATCTTACAATGAGCAGTTCTTC. The full variable domain, completed using reference TRBV7-2 and TRBJ2-1, is GAGVSQSPSNKVTEKGKDVELRCDPISGHTALYWYRQSLGQGLEFLIYFQGNSAPDKSGLPSDRFSAERTGGSVSTLTIQRTQQEDSAVYLCASSSPQGQSYNEQFFGPGTRLTVL.

The chain is built from TRBV27 and TRBJ2-7, with TRBD1 identical over 7 bases. The V gene's germline CDR1 is MNHEY and CDR2 SMNVEV (reference sequence). Trimming took 6 bases from V and 2 from J; bases not matched to a gene: 7. CDR3 length: 14 residues. CDR3 protein: CASRPRQGAYEQYF. The CDR3 DNA is TGTGCCAGCAGGCCGAGGCAGGGGGCCTACGAGCAGTACTTC.

The rearrangement uses TRBV5-1 and TRBJ1-6, with 7 bases aligning to TRBD1. V shed 1 base and J 6 bases; nucleotides not matched to a gene: 4. CDR3 length: 15 amino acids. Germline assignment: CDR1 SGHRS and CDR2 YFSETQ. CDR3 nucleotide sequence: TGCGCCAGCAGCTTGATGACAGGGACTAATTCACCCCTCCACTTT. This codes for CASSLMTGTNSPLHF.

This clone was picked up a small number of times. The rearrangement joins TRBV19 to TRBJ2-7; tentatively, D is TRBD2 (7 bases). V lost 7 bases and J lost 0, with 16 bases in between. The CDR3 is 15 residues long. Germline values: CDR1 LNHDA, CDR2 SQIVND (reference sequence). The DNA for the CDR3 is TGTGCCAGTACCCCGAGGGGGGGTAGCTCCTACGAGCAGTACTTC. Translating it yields CASTPRGGSSYEQYF. Drawing the rest from reference TRBV19 and TRBJ2-7, the complete variable domain is DGGITQSPKYLFRKEGQNVTLSCEQNLNHDAMYWYRQDPGQGLRLIYYSQIVNDFQKGDIAEGYSVSREKKESFPLTVTSAQKNPTAFYLCASTPRGGSSYEQYFGPGTRLTVT.

The J gene is TRBJ1-5, the V gene TRBV30; D is unclear. There are 17 residues in the CDR3. Trimming left V 0 bases short and J 0 bases short, with 15 bases between. Looked up from germline, CDR1 is GTSNPN and CDR2 is SVGIG (reference sequence). Here the CDR3 DNA reads TGTGCCTGGAGTGTACGGCGGAGACCGTATAGCAATCAGCCCCAGCATTTT. Encoded protein: CAWSVRRRPYSNQPQHF.

This chain joins TRBV28 and TRBJ2-7; 8 nucleotides align to TRBD1. The CDR3 consists of 14 residues. Germline trimming cut 6 bases from V and 2 bases from J; bases unmatched to any gene: 6. The germline V gene has CDR1 MDHEN and CDR2 SYDVKM. The CDR3, as DNA: TGTGCCAGCAGCGGGACAGGTTTAACCTACGAGCAGTACTTC. Protein product: CASSGTGLTYEQYF.

The V call is TRBV5-5, the J call TRBJ2-7, with 9 nucleotides matching TRBD1. Germline values: CDR1 SGHKS, CDR2 YYEKEE (reference sequence). With 4 bases clipped from V and 2 bases from J, the junction kept 10 bases outside the gene matches. CDR3 length: 16 residues. The CDR3 DNA sequence: TGTGCCAGCAGCCCAGCCGGGACAGGGTCCCCCTACGAGCAGTACTTC. Its protein is CASSPAGTGSPYEQYF.

J is TRBJ1-2 and V is TRBV5-1; TRBD1 is a possible D gene (5 bases). The CDR3 length is 14 residues. Between the trimmed V and J ends, which lost 4 bases and 8 bases, there was a span of 18 bases. The germline CDR1 and CDR2 sequences are SGHRS and YFSETQ. CDR3 in amino acids: CASSPPGGTGGYTF. The CDR3 coding sequence is TGCGCCAGCAGCCCCCCGGGGGGGACGGGCGGCTACACCTTC.

The rearrangement links TRBV5-4 to TRBJ2-5; D call uncertain. Germline V gene data show CDR1 as SGHNT and CDR2 as YYREEE (reference sequence). This CDR3 is built from 12 residues. Trimming stripped 6 bases from V and 9 bases from J, with 15 bases between. The CDR3 DNA follows: TGTGCCAGCACCCCACACGGAGAACCCCAGTACTTC. Encoded protein: CASTPHGEPQYF.

This chain joins TRBV28 and TRBJ2-3; possibly TRBD2 for D (5 bases). Germline V CDR1 and CDR2: MDHEN, SYDVKM. This CDR3 spans 16 amino acids. V lost 4 bases and J lost 0, with 14 bases in between. The CDR3 here is CASSYRAGSSTDTQYF. CDR3 bases: TGTGCCAGCAGTTATCGGGCGGGCTCTAGCACAGATACGCAGTATTTT.

This chain connects TRBV18 to TRBJ1-2, with 9 bases lining up with TRBD1. The CDR3 is 14 amino acids. Trimming at V came to 4 bases and at J to 7 bases, leaving 7 bases not matched to a gene. The germline gives CDR1 KGHSH, CDR2 LQKENI. The CDR3, as DNA: TGTGCCAGCTCACTCGGGACAGGGCCTTTTGGCTACACCTTC. It yields the protein CASSLGTGPFGYTF.

The rearrangement links TRBV19 to TRBJ1-2, with D possibly being TRBD1 (6 bases). With 3 bases removed from V and 4 bases from J, the gap between germline ends came to 12 bases. The germline V gene encodes CDR1 LNHDA and CDR2 SQIVND (reference sequence). The CDR3 loop spans 14 amino acids. CDR3 region: CASSMGRGSYGYTF. In DNA, the CDR3 is TGTGCCAGTAGTATGGGCAGGGGATCCTATGGCTACACCTTC.

This clone was detected only once. The rearrangement uses TRBV13 and TRBJ1-6; D remains ambiguous. The CDR3 is made up of 13 amino acids. Looked up from germline, CDR1 is PRHDT and CDR2 is FYEKMQ (reference sequence). The germline V and J ends were trimmed by 5 bases and 8 bases, with 10 bases remaining between them. The CDR3 loop reads CASSPRTDSPLHF. CDR3 in DNA: TGTGCCAGCAGCCCGCGGACTGATTCACCCCTCCACTTT.

The chain joins TRBV14 to TRBJ1-2; D gene ambiguous. CDR1 SGHDN and CDR2 FVKESK come from the germline V gene. The V end was cut by 4 bases, the J end by 8 bases, with 14 bases between. The CDR3 length is 13 residues. The CDR3 DNA sequence: TGTGCCAGCAGCCCCAGAAGCTCAGGAGGCTACACCTTC. It is translated as CASSPRSSGGYTF.

Only a few counts were recorded for this clone. The rearrangement uses TRBV4-2 and TRBJ2-7, with D possibly TRBD1 on 5 matching bases. CDR3 length: 17 residues. Germline CDR1 is LGHNA and CDR2 is YNFKEQ. Trimming took 0 bases from V and 4 from J, leaving 19 bases between them. As DNA, the CDR3 is TGTGCCAGCAGCCAAGAAAAGGGGCAGGAGTACAAATACGAGCAGTACTTC. Translation gives CASSQEKGQEYKYEQYF.